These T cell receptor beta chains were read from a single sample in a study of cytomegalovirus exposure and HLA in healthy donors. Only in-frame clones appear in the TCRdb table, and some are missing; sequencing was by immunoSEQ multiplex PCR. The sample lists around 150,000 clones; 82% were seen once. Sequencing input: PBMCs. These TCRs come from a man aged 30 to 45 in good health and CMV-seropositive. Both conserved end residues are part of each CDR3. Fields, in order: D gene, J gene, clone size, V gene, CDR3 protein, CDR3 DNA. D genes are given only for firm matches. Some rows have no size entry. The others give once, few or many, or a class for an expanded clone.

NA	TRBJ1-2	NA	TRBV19	CAGGPSDRYGYTF	TGTGCCGGAGGGCCTTCTGATCGCTATGGCTACACCTTC
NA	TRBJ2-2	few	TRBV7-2	CASSLVGAGHGDIAGELFF	TGTGCCAGCAGCTTAGTAGGGGCAGGGCATGGGGATATTGCCGGGGAGCTGTTTTTT
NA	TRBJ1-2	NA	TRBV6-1	CATTGELRVRGYTF	TGTGCCACTACGGGGGAGTTGAGAGTGCGTGGCTACACCTTC
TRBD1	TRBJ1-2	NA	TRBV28	CASSPSTGTGDYGYTF	TGTGCCAGCAGCCCTTCTACCGGGACAGGGGACTATGGCTACACCTTC
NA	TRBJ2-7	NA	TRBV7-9	CASSVSSGYEQYF	TGTGCCAGCAGCGTAAGCAGCGGCTACGAGCAGTACTTC
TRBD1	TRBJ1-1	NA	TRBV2	CASRRTGETEAFF	TGTGCCAGCAGAAGGACAGGGGAAACTGAAGCTTTCTTT
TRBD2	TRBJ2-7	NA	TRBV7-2	CASSLVLRGGYEQYF	TGTGCCAGCAGCTTAGTATTGCGGGGGGGCTACGAGCAGTACTTC
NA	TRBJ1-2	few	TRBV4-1	CASSQPGQLGYTF	TGCGCCAGCAGCCAACCGGGACAATTAGGCTACACCTTC
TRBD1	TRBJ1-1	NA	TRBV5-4	CASSHPGQGAENTEAFF	TGTGCCAGCAGCCATCCGGGACAGGGGGCTGAGAACACTGAAGCTTTCTTT
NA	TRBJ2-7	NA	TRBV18	CASSPGQYSYEQYF	TGTGCCAGCTCACCAGGACAGTACTCCTACGAGCAGTACTTC
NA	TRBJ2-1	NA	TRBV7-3	CASSSTSYNEQFF	TGTGCCAGCAGCTCCACGAGTTACAATGAGCAGTTCTTC
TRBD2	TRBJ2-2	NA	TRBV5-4	CASSPGGGGSSWELFF	TGTGCCAGCAGCCCCGGAGGCGGGGGGTCCTCATGGGAGCTGTTTTTT
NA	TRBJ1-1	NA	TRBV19	CASSSGSRFPFF	TGTGCCAGTAGTTCAGGGTCGCGCTTCCCTTTCTTT
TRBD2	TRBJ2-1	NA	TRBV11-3	CASSLGLPGLAGNEQFF	TGTGCCAGCAGCTTAGGCCTACCGGGACTAGCGGGCAATGAGCAGTTCTTC
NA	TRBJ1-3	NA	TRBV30	CAWSLGVSGNTIYF	TGTGCCTGGAGTCTCGGAGTCTCTGGAAACACCATATATTTT
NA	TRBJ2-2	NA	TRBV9	CASSAPIPGSCFF	NA
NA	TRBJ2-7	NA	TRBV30	CAWRQGRGEQYF	TGTGCCTGGAGACAAGGTAGAGGCGAGCAGTACTTC
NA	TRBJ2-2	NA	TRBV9	CASSSGDLNTGELFF	TGTGCCAGCAGCTCGGGGGACCTGAACACCGGGGAGCTGTTTTTT
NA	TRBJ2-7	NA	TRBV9	CASSTSGGGAYEQYF	TGTGCCAGCAGCACCTCAGGAGGGGGCGCCTACGAGCAGTACTTC
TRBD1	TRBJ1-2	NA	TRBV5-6	CASSSGQGLLGYTF	TGTGCCAGCAGCTCCGGACAGGGCCTCCTTGGGTACACCTTC
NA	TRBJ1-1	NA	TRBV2	CASRDSLTEAFF	TGTGCCAGCAGAGACAGCCTCACTGAAGCTTTCTTT
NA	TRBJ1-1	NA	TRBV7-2	CASRKLAGNTEAFF	TGTGCCAGCAGAAAATTGGCGGGGAACACTGAAGCTTTCTTT
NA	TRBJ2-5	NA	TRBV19	CASGVEAPQYF	TGTGCCAGTGGGGTGGAGGCCCCCCAGTACTTC
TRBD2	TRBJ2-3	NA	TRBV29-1	CSVDPRLAGDLPDTQYF	TGCAGCGTAGATCCCCGACTAGCGGGGGATCTTCCAGATACGCAGTATTTT
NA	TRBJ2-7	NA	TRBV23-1	CASSQSLVVAVYEQYF	TGCGCCAGCAGTCAATCGTTGGTGGTAGCTGTCTACGAGCAGTACTTC
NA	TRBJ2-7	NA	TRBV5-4	CASSLGRGQAYEQYF	TGTGCCAGCAGCTTGGGGAGGGGGCAGGCCTACGAGCAGTACTTC